This entry lists 23 T cell receptor beta chains sequenced from one sample in a study of blood T cell repertoires in COVID-19. Assay: immunoSEQ multiplex PCR; the TCRdb copy retains only in-frame clones and omits some. The sample holds about 150,000 clones, about 80% seen once. Sequencing was done on a sample of PBMCs or T cells enriched from blood (not recorded which). These receptors all come from a man aged 50 to 60 who had recovered from COVID-19.

This clone showed up just a few times. The chain joins TRBV29-1 to TRBJ2-7, with a weak D call TRBD2 (6 bases). Germline values: CDR1 SQVTM, CDR2 ANQGSEA. Trimming left V 6 bases short and J 6 bases short, with 15 bases between. CDR3 size: 12 residues. CDR3 residues: CSVGIRGGEQYF. The CDR3 nucleotides are TGCAGCGTCGGAATCCGGGGAGGCGAGCAGTACTTC.

This chain connects TRBV14 to TRBJ2-7; 7 nucleotides line up with TRBD2. J gave up 2 bases and V 1 base, and 8 bases lay outside the gene matches. The CDR3 is made up of 16 amino acids. Germline values: CDR1 SGHDN, CDR2 FVKESK. The CDR3 loop reads CASSQVRAGRTYEQYF. The CDR3 region has the DNA TGTGCCAGCAGCCAAGTTCGAGCGGGAAGGACCTACGAGCAGTACTTC.

The chain combines TRBV9 with TRBJ1-5; TRBD1 might be the D (6 bases). Trimming removed 3 bases from V and 6 bases from J, with 13 bases in between. The length of the CDR3 is 14 residues. Germline V lookup: CDR1 SGDLS, CDR2 YYNGEE. The CDR3 DNA reads TGTGCCAGCAGCGAGGGGGTTTCGGGTCAGCCCCAGCATTTT. Encoded protein: CASSEGVSGQPQHF.

This chain connects TRBV12-5 to TRBJ1-1; 8 nucleotides match TRBD1. From germline, CDR1 is LGHNT and CDR2 FRNRAP. Unmatched junction bases numbered 5, after V lost 4 bases and J lost 1 base. The CDR3 has 15 residues. The CDR3 sequence: CASGYRDRGNTEAFF. CDR3 sequence (DNA): TGTGCTAGTGGTTATAGAGACAGGGGGAACACTGAAGCTTTCTTT.

The chain combines TRBV13 with TRBJ1-1, with D possibly TRBD1 on 5 matching bases. V was cut by 2 bases and J by 8 bases, with 9 bases left in between. Germline-derived CDR1 and CDR2 are PRHDT and FYEKMQ (reference sequence). The CDR3 extends over 12 amino acids. CDR3 residues: CASSLRGEEAFF. CDR3 nucleotide sequence: TGTGCCAGCAGCTTACGGGGGGAGGAAGCTTTCTTT.

The chain links TRBV7-2 to TRBJ2-5; 7 bases match TRBD2. Germline V gene data show CDR1 as SGHTA and CDR2 as FQGNSA. The V gene end was trimmed by 0 bases and the J gene end by 2 bases; junction bases not matched to a gene: 3. This CDR3 contains 15 residues. Here the CDR3 DNA reads TGTGCCAGCAGCTTAGCATTAGCGGGTCAAGAGACCCAGTACTTC. This translates into CASSLALAGQETQYF.

The DNA for the CDR3 is TGCAGCGTTGGTAGGGCAGCCCCAGGGGAGCAGTACTTC. Translated: CSVGRAAPGEQYF. The V and J genes are TRBV29-1 and TRBJ2-7; weak D call: TRBD1 (5 bases). The germline V gene has CDR1 SQVTM and CDR2 ANQGSEA. The ends were cut back, 4 bases at V and 7 bases at J, with 17 bases in the middle. This CDR3 contains 13 residues.

V gene TRBV11-2 combines with J gene TRBJ2-7; 7 bases are shared with TRBD2. The CDR3 extends over 17 amino acids. Germline V gene lookup returns CDR1 SGHAT and CDR2 FQNNGV. The junction had 13 bases not matched to a gene; V was cut back by 5 bases and J by 0 bases. The CDR3 DNA sequence: TGTGCCAGCAGCCACCCCCCTGGGAGCGGGGACTCCTACGAGCAGTACTTC. Translating gives CASSHPPGSGDSYEQYF.

The J gene is TRBJ1-3, the V gene TRBV2; D is uncertain. V shed 8 bases and J shed 0 bases, with 8 bases lying between them. CDR3 length: 13 residues. The V gene's germline CDR1 is SNHLY and CDR2 FYNNEI. CDR3 DNA: TGTGCCAGCCTCCTCCTCTCTGGAAACACCATATATTTT. It specifies CASLLLSGNTIYF. The variable domain in full, completed from reference TRBV2 and TRBJ1-3, reads EPEVTQTPSHQVTQMGQEVILRCVPISNHLYFYWYRQILGQKVEFLVSFYNNEISEKSEIFDDQFSVERPDGSNFTLKIRSTKLEDSAMYFCASLLLSGNTIYFGEGSWLTVV.

A single count supports this clone. The genes are TRBV3-1 (or the pseudogene TRBV3-2) and TRBJ2-1, with 7 bases lining up with TRBD2. This CDR3 spans 17 amino acids. Losses at the gene ends were 4 bases for V and 8 bases for J; bases not matched to a gene: 17. Germline V gene data show CDR1 as LGHDT and CDR2 as YNNKEL (reference sequence). The CDR3 here is CASSLYLRRTSEDEQFF. In DNA form, the CDR3 reads TGTGCCAGCAGCCTTTACCTCCGGCGGACTAGTGAGGATGAGCAGTTCTTC.

This chain uses TRBV19 with TRBJ1-1, with TRBD1 identical over 9 bases. The CDR3 is made up of 17 amino acids. Germline V lookup: CDR1 LNHDA, CDR2 SQIVND (reference sequence). J gave up 2 bases and V 6 bases, and 13 bases lay outside the gene matches. CDR3 residues: CASSPTTGGKGNTEAFF. CDR3 nucleotide sequence: TGTGCCAGTAGCCCAACAACAGGGGGCAAGGGTAACACTGAAGCTTTCTTT. Full variable domain (missing parts from reference TRBV19 and TRBJ1-1): DGGITQSPKYLFRKEGQNVTLSCEQNLNHDAMYWYRQDPGQGLRLIYYSQIVNDFQKGDIAEGYSVSREKKESFPLTVTSAQKNPTAFYLCASSPTTGGKGNTEAFFGQGTRLTVV.

This chain links TRBV2 with TRBJ1-3; TRBD1 might be the D (5 bases). The CDR3 runs 15 residues. V dropped 3 bases and J dropped 4 bases, with 13 bases sitting between them. Germline lookup yields CDR1 SNHLY and CDR2 FYNNEI. CDR3 DNA: TGTGCCAGCAGTGAGGAGGGGCTAGGAGGAAACACCATATATTTT. Translating gives CASSEEGLGGNTIYF.

The chain links TRBV5-1 to TRBJ2-2; TRBD2 matches at 10 bases. This CDR3 is 16 amino acids long. The V and J ends lost 3 bases and 5 bases, in that order; junction bases with no gene match: 7. Germline V gene sequence: CDR1 SGHRS, CDR2 YFSETQ. In nucleotides, the CDR3 is TGCGCCAGCAGCTCGACGACTAGCGGGCGGACCGGGGAGCTGTTTTTT. Protein: CASSSTTSGRTGELFF.

J is TRBJ1-2 and V is TRBV6-2 or TRBV6-3; D is unclear. The CDR3 contains 14 residues. V was clipped by 0 bases and J by 8 bases, with 13 bases between them. Per the germline V gene, CDR1 is MNHEY and CDR2 is SVGEGT. The CDR3 DNA sequence: TGTGCCAGCAGTTACTCCATAGGTGGGCCGGGCTACACCTTC. Translation gives CASSYSIGGPGYTF.

This chain joins TRBV29-1 and TRBJ2-3, with 7 bases matching TRBD2. Looked up from germline, CDR1 is SQVTM and CDR2 is ANQGSEA. The V segment lost 6 bases and the J segment 4 bases; nucleotides outside the gene matches: 10. CDR3 length equals 14 residues. The CDR3 loop is CSVLGLEVADTQYF. The CDR3 DNA sequence: TGCAGCGTACTAGGACTAGAGGTAGCAGATACGCAGTATTTT.

This clone was seen once. This chain connects TRBV10-3 to TRBJ1-2, with a weak D call TRBD1 (5 bases). Germline V lookup: CDR1 ENHRY, CDR2 SYGVKD. The CDR3 loop spans 15 amino acids. Trimming took 3 bases from V and 4 from J, leaving 15 bases between them. CDR3 bases: TGTGCCATCAGTGAACCGGTGGGGCGAGCCTATGGCTACACCTTC. This encodes CAISEPVGRAYGYTF.

The chain carries TRBV10-3 and TRBJ1-5; the match to TRBD1 covers 7 bases. J lost 2 bases, V lost 2 bases, and 6 bases had no gene match. Germline CDR1 is ENHRY and CDR2 is SYGVKD. The CDR3 has 16 residues. CDR3 sequence reads: CAISERDSGGNQPQHF. The CDR3 DNA reads TGTGCCATCAGTGAGCGGGACAGCGGCGGCAATCAGCCCCAGCATTTT.

This clone was observed once. V usage is TRBV5-5 and J usage is TRBJ2-5; 7 positions match TRBD1. Germline V gene lookup returns CDR1 SGHKS and CDR2 YYEKEE (reference sequence). The V gene end was trimmed by 4 bases and the J gene end by 2 bases; junction bases not matched to a gene: 5. The CDR3 sequence is 14 residues long. CDR3 sequence: CASSRGQTQETQYF. Here the CDR3 DNA reads TGTGCCAGCAGCCGGGGACAGACACAAGAGACCCAGTACTTC.

V and J are TRBV24-1 and TRBJ2-3, with TRBD1 identical over 7 bases. Germline V gene sequence: CDR1 KGHDR, CDR2 SFDVKD. CDR3 length: 17 residues. V shed 4 bases, J shed 1 base, and the junction held 10 bases outside the gene matches. The CDR3 protein is CATSDPKGAAGTDTQYF. The CDR3 DNA reads TGTGCCACCAGTGACCCAAAGGGGGCAGCGGGCACAGATACGCAGTATTTT.

Here the CDR3 DNA reads TGTGCCTGGCGTAAAGCGGGGAGCAATCAGCCCCAGCATTTT. It encodes CAWRKAGSNQPQHF. The chain has TRBV30 and TRBJ1-5; no firm D call. Per the germline V gene, CDR1 is GTSNPN and CDR2 is SVGIG (reference sequence). The CDR3 is 14 amino acids. The V gene lost 5 bases and the J gene lost 1 base, with 12 bases spanning the gap.

The chain uses TRBV6-5 and TRBJ1-6; D is possibly TRBD1 (6 bases). The germline CDR1 and CDR2 sequences are MNHEY and SVGAGI. The CDR3 is made up of 14 amino acids. With 2 bases removed from V and 8 bases from J, the gap between germline ends came to 10 bases. CDR3 region: CASSYGGPDSPLHF. Written as DNA, the CDR3 is TGTGCCAGCAGTTACGGGGGCCCAGATTCACCCCTCCACTTT.

The chain employs TRBV10-3 and TRBJ1-6; D is uncertain. This CDR3 has 14 amino acids. CDR1 and CDR2 from the germline V gene are ENHRY and SYGVKD. The V and J ends lost 6 bases and 5 bases respectively, with 11 bases between them. CDR3 protein: CAIRTTADNSPLHF. The CDR3 DNA follows: TGTGCCATCAGGACCACAGCAGATAATTCACCCCTCCACTTT.

This rearrangement joins TRBV6-1 to TRBJ1-6; TRBD1 might be the D (5 bases). Germline CDR1 MNHNS, CDR2 SASEGT. V was shortened by 1 base and J by 0 bases, with 16 bases between the two germline ends. The CDR3 runs 19 residues. The CDR3 sequence: CASSEENRSFFSYNSPLHF. CDR3 in DNA: TGTGCCAGCAGTGAAGAAAACAGGAGCTTTTTCTCCTATAATTCACCCCTCCACTTT.